Below are 9 T cell receptor beta chains sequenced from a single sample in a study of memory CD4+ T cells and cytomegalovirus serostatus. Single viable CD3+CD4+CD8-CD45RO+ cells were sorted as the memory CD4+ T cells. Method: immunoSEQ multiplex PCR; TCRdb's copy keeps in-frame clones and lacks some. This sample yields over 60,000 clones, of which 82% are seen a single time; about 0.88% belongs to the top ten. What was sequenced was memory CD4+ T cells from blood. The origin of the receptors is an adult in good health and CMV-seronegative.

The rearrangement links TRBV28 to TRBJ1-6, with D tentatively TRBD1 (6 bases). The V and J ends lost 3 bases and 5 bases respectively, with 20 bases between them. Per the germline V gene, CDR1 is MDHEN and CDR2 is SYDVKM. The CDR3 runs 18 residues. DNA of the CDR3: TGTGCCAGCAGTTTCCTTACCTTCAACAGGGCCAATAATTCACCCCTCCACTTT. Protein: CASSFLTFNRANNSPLHF.

This clone was detected only once. The chain carries TRBV28 and TRBJ2-7; D may be TRBD2 (6 bases). Looked up from germline, CDR1 is MDHEN and CDR2 is SYDVKM. CDR3 length: 14 amino acids. The ends were cut back, 5 bases at V and 1 base at J, with 12 bases in the middle. The CDR3: CASSPPSASYEQYF. CDR3 coding DNA: TGTGCCAGCAGTCCCCCTAGCGCGTCCTACGAGCAGTACTTC.

The chain joins TRBV27 to TRBJ1-5; no firm D call. Germline V CDR1 and CDR2: MNHEY, SMNVEV (reference sequence). V lost 2 bases, J lost 5 bases, and 7 bases lay in between. The CDR3 has 13 amino acids. CDR3 loop: CASSLTSYQPQHF. In nucleotides, the CDR3 is TGTGCCAGCAGTTTAACCAGCTATCAGCCCCAGCATTTT.

V and J are TRBV11-2 and TRBJ2-2; TRBD1 is a possible D gene (6 bases). This CDR3 comprises 17 residues. CDR1 is SGHAT, CDR2 FQNNGV, per germline. V lost 0 bases and J lost 3, with 14 bases in between. CDR3 loop: CASSLDLRGYDTGELFF. In DNA form, the CDR3 reads TGTGCCAGCAGCTTAGATCTCAGGGGTTACGACACCGGGGAGCTGTTTTTT.

The V call is TRBV7-8, the J call TRBJ1-1; D remains ambiguous. The CDR3 is 13 residues long. V shed 1 base and J shed 2 bases, with 5 bases lying between them. The germline gives CDR1 SGHVS, CDR2 FQNEAQ. The CDR3 DNA sequence: TGTGCCAGCAGCTTAGACCGAAACACTGAAGCTTTCTTT. Encoded protein: CASSLDRNTEAFF.

CDR3 sequence (DNA): TGTGCCAGCAGTACGACAACTAGGGTTGAGCAGTTCTTC. Translating gives CASSTTTRVEQFF. The chain is built from TRBV2 and TRBJ2-1, with D tentatively TRBD2 (5 bases). Trimming stripped 5 bases from V and 9 bases from J, with 14 bases between. The CDR3 has 13 residues. Germline CDR1 is SNHLY and CDR2 is FYNNEI.

This rearrangement joins TRBV5-6 to TRBJ2-2; a possible D gene is TRBD1 (5 bases). The germline V gene has CDR1 SGHDT and CDR2 YYEEEE. There are 15 residues in the CDR3. Trimming removed 4 bases from V and 1 base from J, with 11 bases in between. The chain's CDR3 is CASSRPQGNTGELFF. The CDR3 bases are TGTGCCAGCAGCCGTCCTCAGGGGAACACCGGGGAGCTGTTTTTT. Using reference TRBV5-6 and TRBJ2-2 for the parts outside the CDR3, the full variable domain is DAGVTQSPTHLIKTRGQQVTLRCSPKSGHDTVSWYQQALGQGPQFIFQYYEEEERQRGNFPDRFSGHQFPNYSSELNVNALLLGDSALYLCASSRPQGNTGELFFGEGSRLTVL.

The CDR3 here is CASSLSGGAANTGELFF. As DNA, the CDR3 is TGTGCCAGCAGCTTGAGCGGGGGGGCCGCGAACACCGGGGAGCTGTTTTTT. The rearrangement joins TRBV7-3 to TRBJ2-2, with TRBD2 matching 10 bases. V shed 3 bases, J shed 0 bases, and the junction held 4 bases outside the gene matches. Germline CDR1 and CDR2: SGHTA and FQGTGA. The CDR3 has 17 amino acids.

The J gene is TRBJ1-5, the V gene TRBV18; a possible D gene is TRBD1 (5 bases). The germline CDR1 and CDR2 sequences are KGHSH and LQKENI. V was shortened by 6 bases and J by 0 bases, with 18 bases between the two germline ends. The CDR3 sequence is 17 residues long. The CDR3 DNA is TGTGCCAGCTCGACCTATGGGGGGGGGTATAGCAATCAGCCCCAGCATTTT. Translated, it gives CASSTYGGGYSNQPQHF. Full variable domain (missing parts from reference TRBV18 and TRBJ1-5): NAGVMQNPRHLVRRRGQEARLRCSPMKGHSHVYWYRQLPEEGLKFMVYLQKENIIDESGMPKERFSAEFPKEGPSILRIQQVVRGDSAAYFCASSTYGGGYSNQPQHFGDGTRLSIL.